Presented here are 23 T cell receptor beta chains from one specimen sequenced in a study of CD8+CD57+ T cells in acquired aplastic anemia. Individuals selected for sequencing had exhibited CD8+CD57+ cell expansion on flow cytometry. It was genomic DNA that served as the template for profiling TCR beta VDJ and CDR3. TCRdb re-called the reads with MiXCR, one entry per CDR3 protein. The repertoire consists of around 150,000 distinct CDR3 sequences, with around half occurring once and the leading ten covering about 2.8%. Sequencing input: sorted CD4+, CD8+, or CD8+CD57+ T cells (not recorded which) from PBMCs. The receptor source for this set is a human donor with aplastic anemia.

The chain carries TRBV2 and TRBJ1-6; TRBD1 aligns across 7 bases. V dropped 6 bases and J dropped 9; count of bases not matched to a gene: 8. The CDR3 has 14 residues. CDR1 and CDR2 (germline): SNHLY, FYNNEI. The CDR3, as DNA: TGTGCCAGCAGCCCGGACAGGCATGGTTCACCCCTCCACTTT. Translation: CASSPDRHGSPLHF. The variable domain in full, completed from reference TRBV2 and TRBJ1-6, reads EPEVTQTPSHQVTQMGQEVILRCVPISNHLYFYWYRQILGQKVEFLVSFYNNEISEKSEIFDDQFSVERPDGSNFTLKIRSTKLEDSAMYFCASSPDRHGSPLHFGNGTRLTVT.

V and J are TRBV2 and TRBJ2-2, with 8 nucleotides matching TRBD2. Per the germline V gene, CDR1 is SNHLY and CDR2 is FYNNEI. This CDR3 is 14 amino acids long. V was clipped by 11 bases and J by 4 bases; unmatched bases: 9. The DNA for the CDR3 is TGTGCCTCCGGGACTAGGAAAGGCACCGGGGAGCTGTTTTTT. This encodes CASGTRKGTGELFF. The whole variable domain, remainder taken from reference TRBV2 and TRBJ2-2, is EPEVTQTPSHQVTQMGQEVILRCVPISNHLYFYWYRQILGQKVEFLVSFYNNEISEKSEIFDDQFSVERPDGSNFTLKIRSTKLEDSAMYFCASGTRKGTGELFFGEGSRLTVL.

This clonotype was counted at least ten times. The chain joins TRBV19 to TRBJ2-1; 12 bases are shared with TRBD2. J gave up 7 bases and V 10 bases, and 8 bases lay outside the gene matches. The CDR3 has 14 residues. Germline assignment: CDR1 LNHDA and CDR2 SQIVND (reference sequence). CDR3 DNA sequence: TGTGCCATAGGGCTAGCGGGAGGGTGGAATGAGCAGTTCTTC. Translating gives CAIGLAGGWNEQFF.

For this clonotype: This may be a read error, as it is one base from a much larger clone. The CDR3 sequence is CAATLVSGAGKNTEAFF. The CDR3 region has the DNA TGTGCCGCCACCTTAGTCTCGGGGGCAGGGAAGAACACTGAAGCTTTCTTT. The rearrangement links TRBV10-3 to TRBJ1-1; D might be TRBD1 (6 bases). V dropped 11 bases and J dropped 1 base, with 26 bases sitting between them. Germline V gene data show CDR1 as ENHRY and CDR2 as SYGVKD. The CDR3 sequence is 17 residues long.

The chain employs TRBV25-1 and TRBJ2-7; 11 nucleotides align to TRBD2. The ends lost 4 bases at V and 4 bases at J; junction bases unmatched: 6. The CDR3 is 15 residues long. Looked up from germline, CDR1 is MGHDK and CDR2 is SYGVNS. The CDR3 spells CASSGLTSGTYEQYF. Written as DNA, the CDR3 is TGTGCCAGCAGTGGATTGACTAGCGGGACATACGAGCAGTACTTC.

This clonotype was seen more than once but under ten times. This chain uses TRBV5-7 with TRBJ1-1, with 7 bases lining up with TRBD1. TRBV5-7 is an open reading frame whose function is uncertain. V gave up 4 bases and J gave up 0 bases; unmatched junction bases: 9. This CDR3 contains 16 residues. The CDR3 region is CASSPWRGRMNTEAFF. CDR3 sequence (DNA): TGTGCCAGCAGCCCCTGGAGGGGGCGGATGAACACTGAAGCTTTCTTT.

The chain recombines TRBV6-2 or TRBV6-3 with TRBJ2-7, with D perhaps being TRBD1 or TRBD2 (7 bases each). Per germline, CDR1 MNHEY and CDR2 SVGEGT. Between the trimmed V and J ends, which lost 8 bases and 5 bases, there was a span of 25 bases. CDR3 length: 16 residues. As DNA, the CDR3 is TGTGCCAGCTACCCCTTGCAGGGGGGGCTAAGGAACGAGCAGTACTTC. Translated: CASYPLQGGLRNEQYF.

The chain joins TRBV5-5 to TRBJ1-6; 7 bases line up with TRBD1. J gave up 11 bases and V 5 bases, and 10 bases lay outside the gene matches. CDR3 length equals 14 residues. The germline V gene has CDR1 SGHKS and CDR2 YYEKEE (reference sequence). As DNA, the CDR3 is TGTGCCAGCAGTCTTTTGCAGGGGGGACCACCCCTCCACTTT. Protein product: CASSLLQGGPPLHF.

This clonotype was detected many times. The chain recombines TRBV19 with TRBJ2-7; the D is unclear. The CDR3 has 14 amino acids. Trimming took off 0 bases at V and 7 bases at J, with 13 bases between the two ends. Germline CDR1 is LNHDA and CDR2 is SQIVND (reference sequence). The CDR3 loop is CASSIDVGGLEQYF. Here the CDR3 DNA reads TGTGCCAGTAGTATAGATGTGGGCGGATTGGAGCAGTACTTC.

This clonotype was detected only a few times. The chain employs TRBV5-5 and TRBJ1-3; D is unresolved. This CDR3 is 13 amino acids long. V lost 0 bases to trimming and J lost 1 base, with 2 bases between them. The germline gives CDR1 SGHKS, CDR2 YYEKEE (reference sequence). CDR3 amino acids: CASSLGSGNTIYF. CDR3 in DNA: TGTGCCAGCAGCTTGGGGTCTGGAAACACCATATATTTT.

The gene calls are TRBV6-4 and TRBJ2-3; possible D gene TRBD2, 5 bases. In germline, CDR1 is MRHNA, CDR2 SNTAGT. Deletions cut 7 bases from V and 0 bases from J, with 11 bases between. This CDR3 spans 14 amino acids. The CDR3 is CASKRRTSTDTQYF. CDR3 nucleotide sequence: TGTGCCAGCAAGCGGCGTACTAGCACAGATACGCAGTATTTT.

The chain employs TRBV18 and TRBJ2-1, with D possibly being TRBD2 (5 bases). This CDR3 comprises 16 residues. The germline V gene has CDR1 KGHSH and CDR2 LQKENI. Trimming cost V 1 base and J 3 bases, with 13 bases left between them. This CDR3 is CASSPRSSEDYNEQFF. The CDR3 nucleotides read TGTGCCAGCTCACCACGTAGTTCGGAGGACTACAATGAGCAGTTCTTC.

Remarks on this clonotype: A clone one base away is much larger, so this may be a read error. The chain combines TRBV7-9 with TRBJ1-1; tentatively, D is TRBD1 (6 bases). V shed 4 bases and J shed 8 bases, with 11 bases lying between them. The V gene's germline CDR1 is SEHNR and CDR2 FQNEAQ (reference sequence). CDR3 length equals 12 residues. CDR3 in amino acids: CASSSKGTEAFF. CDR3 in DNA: TGTGCCAGCAGCTCTAAAGGGACAGAAGCTTTCTTT.

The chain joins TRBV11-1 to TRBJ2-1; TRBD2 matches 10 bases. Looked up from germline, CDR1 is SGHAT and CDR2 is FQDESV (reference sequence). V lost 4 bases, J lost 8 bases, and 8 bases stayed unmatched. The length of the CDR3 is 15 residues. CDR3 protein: CASSSTSGDGDEQFF. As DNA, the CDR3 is TGTGCCAGCAGCTCAACTAGCGGGGATGGCGATGAGCAGTTCTTC.

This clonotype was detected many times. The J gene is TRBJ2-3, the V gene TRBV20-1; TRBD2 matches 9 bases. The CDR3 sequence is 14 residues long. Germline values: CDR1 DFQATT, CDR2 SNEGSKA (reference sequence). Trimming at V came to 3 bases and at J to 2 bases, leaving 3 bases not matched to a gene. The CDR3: CSASAGGFTDTQYF. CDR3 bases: TGCAGTGCTAGTGCGGGAGGGTTCACAGATACGCAGTATTTT.

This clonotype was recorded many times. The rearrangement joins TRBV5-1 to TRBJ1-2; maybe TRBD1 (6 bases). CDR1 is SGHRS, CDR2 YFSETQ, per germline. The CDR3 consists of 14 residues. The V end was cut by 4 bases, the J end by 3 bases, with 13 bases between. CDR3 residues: CASSPQGRDYGYTF. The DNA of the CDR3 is TGCGCCAGCAGCCCCCAGGGGCGGGACTATGGCTACACCTTC.

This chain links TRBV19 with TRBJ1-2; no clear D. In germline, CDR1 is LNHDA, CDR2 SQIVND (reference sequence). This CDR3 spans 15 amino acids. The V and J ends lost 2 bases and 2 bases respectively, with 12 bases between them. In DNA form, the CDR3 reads TGTGCCAGTAGTATATCTGCACGATCAAACTATGGCTACACCTTC. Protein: CASSISARSNYGYTF.

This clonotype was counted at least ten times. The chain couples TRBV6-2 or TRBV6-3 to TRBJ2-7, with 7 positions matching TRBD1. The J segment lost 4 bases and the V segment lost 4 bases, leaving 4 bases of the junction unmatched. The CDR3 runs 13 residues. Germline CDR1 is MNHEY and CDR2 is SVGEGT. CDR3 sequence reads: CASSSGDRYEQYF. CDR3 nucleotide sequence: TGTGCCAGCAGTTCCGGGGACAGATACGAGCAGTACTTC.

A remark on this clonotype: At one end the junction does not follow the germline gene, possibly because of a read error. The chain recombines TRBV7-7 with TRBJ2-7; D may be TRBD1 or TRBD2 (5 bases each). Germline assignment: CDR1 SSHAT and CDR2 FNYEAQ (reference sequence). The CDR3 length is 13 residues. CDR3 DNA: TGTGCTAGCAGCTTAATCGGTGAGGGGCGATGGGACTTC. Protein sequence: CASSLIGEGRWDF. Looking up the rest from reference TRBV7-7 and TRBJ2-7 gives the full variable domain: GAGVSQSPRYKVTKRGQDVTLRCDPISSHATLYWYQQALGQGPEFLTYFNYEAQPDKSGLPSDRFSAERPEGSISTLTIQRTEQRDSAMYRCASSLIGEGRWDFGPGTRLTVT.

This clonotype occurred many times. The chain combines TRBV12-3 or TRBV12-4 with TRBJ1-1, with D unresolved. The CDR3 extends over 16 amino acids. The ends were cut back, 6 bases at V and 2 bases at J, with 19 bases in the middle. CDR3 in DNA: TGTGCCAGCAGCCTATCGATGGCGATGGGAAACACTGAAGCTTTCTTT. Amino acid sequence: CASSLSMAMGNTEAFF.

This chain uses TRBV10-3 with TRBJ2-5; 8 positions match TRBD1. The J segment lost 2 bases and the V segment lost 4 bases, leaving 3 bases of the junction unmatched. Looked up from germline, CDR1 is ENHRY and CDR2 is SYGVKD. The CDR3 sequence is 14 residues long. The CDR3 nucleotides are TGTGCCATCAGTGGACAGGGGCAACAAGAGACCCAGTACTTC. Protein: CAISGQGQQETQYF.

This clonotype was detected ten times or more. The chain's CDR3 is CASSQGSTAVNSPLHF. DNA of the CDR3: TGTGCCAGCAGCCAAGGGTCCACGGCGGTTAATTCACCCCTCCACTTT. V usage is TRBV7-9 and J usage is TRBJ1-6; the D is unclear. Per the germline V gene, CDR1 is SEHNR and CDR2 is FQNEAQ (reference sequence). The CDR3 has 16 amino acids. Trimming took off 5 bases at V and 6 bases at J, with 17 bases between the two ends.

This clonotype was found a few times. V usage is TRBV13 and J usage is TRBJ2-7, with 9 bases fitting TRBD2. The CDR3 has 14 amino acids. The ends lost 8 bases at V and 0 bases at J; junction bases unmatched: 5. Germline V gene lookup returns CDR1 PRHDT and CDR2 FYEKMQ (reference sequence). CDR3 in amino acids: CASRKAGGSYEQYF. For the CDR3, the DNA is TGTGCCAGCCGAAAAGCGGGAGGCTCCTACGAGCAGTACTTC.